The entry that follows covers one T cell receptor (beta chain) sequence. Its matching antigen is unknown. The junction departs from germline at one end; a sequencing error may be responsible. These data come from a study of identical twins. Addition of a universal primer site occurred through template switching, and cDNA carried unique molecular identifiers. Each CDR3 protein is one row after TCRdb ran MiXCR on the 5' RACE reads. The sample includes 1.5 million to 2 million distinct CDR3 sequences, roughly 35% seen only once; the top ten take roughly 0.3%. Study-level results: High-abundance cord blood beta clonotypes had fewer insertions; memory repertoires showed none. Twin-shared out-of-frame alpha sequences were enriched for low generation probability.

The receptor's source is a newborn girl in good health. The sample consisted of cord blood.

The CDR3: CASSLELYASTRYF. The CDR3 nucleotides read TGCGCCAGCAGCTTGGAGTTGTACGCCTCGACGCGGTATTTT. The V call is TRBV5-1, the J call TRBJ2-3, with D hard to call. Germline lookup yields CDR1 SGHRS and CDR2 YFSETQ. This CDR3 comprises 14 residues.